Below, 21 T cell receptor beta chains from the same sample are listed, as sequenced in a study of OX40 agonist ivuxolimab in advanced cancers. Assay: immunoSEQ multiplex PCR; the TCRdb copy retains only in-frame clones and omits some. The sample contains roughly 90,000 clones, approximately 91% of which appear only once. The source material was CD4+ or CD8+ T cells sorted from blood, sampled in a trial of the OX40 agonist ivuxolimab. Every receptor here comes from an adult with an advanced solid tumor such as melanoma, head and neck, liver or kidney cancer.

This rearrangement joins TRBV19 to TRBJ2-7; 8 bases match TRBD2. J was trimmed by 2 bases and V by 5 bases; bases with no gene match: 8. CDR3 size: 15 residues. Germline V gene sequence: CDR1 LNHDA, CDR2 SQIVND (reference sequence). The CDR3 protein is CASSAGTRVPYEQYF. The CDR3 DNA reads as TGTGCCAGTAGTGCCGGGACTAGGGTTCCCTACGAGCAGTACTTC.

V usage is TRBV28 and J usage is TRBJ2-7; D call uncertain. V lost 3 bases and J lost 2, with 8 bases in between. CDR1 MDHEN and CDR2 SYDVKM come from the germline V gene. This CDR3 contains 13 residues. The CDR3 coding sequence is TGTGCCAGCAGTTTTGGACGGGCCTACGAGCAGTACTTC. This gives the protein CASSFGRAYEQYF.

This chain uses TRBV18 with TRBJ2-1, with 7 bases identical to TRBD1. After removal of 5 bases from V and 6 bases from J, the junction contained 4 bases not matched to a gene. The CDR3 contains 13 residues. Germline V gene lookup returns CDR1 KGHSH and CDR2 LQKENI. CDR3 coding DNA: TGTGCCAGCTCATCGACAGGGTTCAATGAGCAGTTCTTC. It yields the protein CASSSTGFNEQFF.

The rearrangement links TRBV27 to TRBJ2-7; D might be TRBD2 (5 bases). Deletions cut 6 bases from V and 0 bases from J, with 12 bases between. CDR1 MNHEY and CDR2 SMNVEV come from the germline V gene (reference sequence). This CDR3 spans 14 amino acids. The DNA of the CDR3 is TGTGCCAGCAGGAGCGGTACCCACTCCTACGAGCAGTACTTC. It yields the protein CASRSGTHSYEQYF.

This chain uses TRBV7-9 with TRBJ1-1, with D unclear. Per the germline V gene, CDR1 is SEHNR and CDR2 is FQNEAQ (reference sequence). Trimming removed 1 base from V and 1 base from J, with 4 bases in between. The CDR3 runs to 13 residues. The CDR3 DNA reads TGTGCCAGCAGCTTAGAACAGAACACTGAAGCTTTCTTT. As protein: CASSLEQNTEAFF.

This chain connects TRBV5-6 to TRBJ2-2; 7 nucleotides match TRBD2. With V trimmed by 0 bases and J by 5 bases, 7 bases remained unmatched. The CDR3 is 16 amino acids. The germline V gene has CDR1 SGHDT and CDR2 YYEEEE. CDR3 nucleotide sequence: TGTGCCAGCAGCTTGGTAGGACTAGGTAAAACCGGGGAGCTGTTTTTT. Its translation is CASSLVGLGKTGELFF. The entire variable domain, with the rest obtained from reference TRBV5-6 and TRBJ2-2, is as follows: DAGVTQSPTHLIKTRGQQVTLRCSPKSGHDTVSWYQQALGQGPQFIFQYYEEEERQRGNFPDRFSGHQFPNYSSELNVNALLLGDSALYLCASSLVGLGKTGELFFGEGSRLTVL.

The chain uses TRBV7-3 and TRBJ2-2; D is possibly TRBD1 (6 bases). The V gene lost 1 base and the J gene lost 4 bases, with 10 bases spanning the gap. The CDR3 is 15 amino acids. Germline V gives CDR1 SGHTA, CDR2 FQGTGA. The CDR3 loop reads CASSLKQGPTGELFF. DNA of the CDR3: TGTGCCAGCAGCTTAAAACAGGGACCCACCGGGGAGCTGTTTTTT.

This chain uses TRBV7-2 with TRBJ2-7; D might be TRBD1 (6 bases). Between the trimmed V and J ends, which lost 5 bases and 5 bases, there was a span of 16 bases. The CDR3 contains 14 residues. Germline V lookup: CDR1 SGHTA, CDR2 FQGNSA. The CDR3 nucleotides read TGTGCCAGCAGCCTCAGGGGTAAGGGCCACGAGCAGTACTTC. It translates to CASSLRGKGHEQYF. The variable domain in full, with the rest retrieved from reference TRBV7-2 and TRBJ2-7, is GAGVSQSPSNKVTEKGKDVELRCDPISGHTALYWYRQSLGQGLEFLIYFQGNSAPDKSGLPSDRFSAERTGGSVSTLTIQRTQQEDSAVYLCASSLRGKGHEQYFGPGTRLTVT.

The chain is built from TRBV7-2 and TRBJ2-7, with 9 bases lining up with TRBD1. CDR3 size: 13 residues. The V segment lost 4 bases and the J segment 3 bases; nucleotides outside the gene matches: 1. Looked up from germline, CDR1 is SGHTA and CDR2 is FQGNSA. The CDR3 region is CASSSDRGYEQYF. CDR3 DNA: TGTGCCAGCAGCTCGGACAGGGGCTACGAGCAGTACTTC.

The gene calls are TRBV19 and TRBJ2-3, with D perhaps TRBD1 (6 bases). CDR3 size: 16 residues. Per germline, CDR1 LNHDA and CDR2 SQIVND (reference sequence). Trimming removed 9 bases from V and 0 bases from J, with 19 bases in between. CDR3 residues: CASNSGQRISTDTQYF. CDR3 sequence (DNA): TGTGCCAGCAACTCCGGACAGAGAATTAGCACAGATACGCAGTATTTT.

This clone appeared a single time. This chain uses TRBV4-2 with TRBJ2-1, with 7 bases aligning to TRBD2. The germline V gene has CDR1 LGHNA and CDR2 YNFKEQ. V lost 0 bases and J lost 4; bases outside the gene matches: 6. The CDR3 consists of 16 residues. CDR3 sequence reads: CASSQEGSGTYNEQFF. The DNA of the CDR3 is TGTGCCAGCAGCCAAGAAGGGAGCGGGACTTACAATGAGCAGTTCTTC.

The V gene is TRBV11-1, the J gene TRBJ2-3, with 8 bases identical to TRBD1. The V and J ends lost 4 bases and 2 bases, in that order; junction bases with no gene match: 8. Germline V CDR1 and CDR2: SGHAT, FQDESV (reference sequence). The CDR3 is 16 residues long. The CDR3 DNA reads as TGTGCCAGCAGCTATTTGACAGGGGATTCCACAGATACGCAGTATTTT. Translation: CASSYLTGDSTDTQYF.

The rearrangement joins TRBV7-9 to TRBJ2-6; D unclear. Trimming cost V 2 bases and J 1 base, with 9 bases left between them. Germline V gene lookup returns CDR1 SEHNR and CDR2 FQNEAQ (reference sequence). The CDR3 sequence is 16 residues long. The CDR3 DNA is TGTGCCAGCAGCTTACCTGGAAGGTCTGGGGCCAACGTCCTGACTTTC. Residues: CASSLPGRSGANVLTF.

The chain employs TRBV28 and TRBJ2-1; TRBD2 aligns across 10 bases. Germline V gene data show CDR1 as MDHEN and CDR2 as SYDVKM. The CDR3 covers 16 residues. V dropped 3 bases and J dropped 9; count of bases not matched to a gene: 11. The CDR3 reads CASSFGASGRLGEQFF. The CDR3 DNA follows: TGTGCCAGCAGTTTTGGGGCTAGCGGGAGATTGGGTGAGCAGTTCTTC.

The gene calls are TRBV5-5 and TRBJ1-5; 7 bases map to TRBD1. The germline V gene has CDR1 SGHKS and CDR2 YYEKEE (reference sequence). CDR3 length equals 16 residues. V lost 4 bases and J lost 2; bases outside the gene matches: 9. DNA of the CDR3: TGTGCCAGCAGCAGAGCATTCCAGGGGGGCAATCAGCCCCAGCATTTT. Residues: CASSRAFQGGNQPQHF.

Written as DNA, the CDR3 is TGTGCCAGCAGCCCCATCCTAGCGGGAGTAGAAGAGACCCAGTACTTC. Its protein product is CASSPILAGVEETQYF. The V gene is TRBV7-2, the J gene TRBJ2-5, with TRBD2 identical over 10 bases. This CDR3 spans 16 amino acids. Per the germline V gene, CDR1 is SGHTA and CDR2 is FQGNSA. The V segment lost 5 bases and the J segment 3 bases; nucleotides outside the gene matches: 9.

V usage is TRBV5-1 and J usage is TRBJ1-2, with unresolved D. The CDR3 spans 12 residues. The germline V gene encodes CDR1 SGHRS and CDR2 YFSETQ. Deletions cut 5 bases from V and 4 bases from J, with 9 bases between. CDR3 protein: CASRSGVYGYTF. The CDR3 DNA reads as TGCGCCAGCAGGTCGGGAGTCTATGGCTACACCTTC.

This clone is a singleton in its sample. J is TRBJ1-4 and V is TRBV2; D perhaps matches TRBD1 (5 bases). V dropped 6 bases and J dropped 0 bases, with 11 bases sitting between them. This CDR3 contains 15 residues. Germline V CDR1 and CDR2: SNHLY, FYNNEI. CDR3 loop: CASSREQPTNEKLFF. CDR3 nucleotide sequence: TGTGCCAGCAGCAGGGAACAGCCAACTAATGAAAAACTGTTTTTT.

The CDR3 protein is CATRSGTSPYEQYF. The CDR3 region has the DNA TGTGCCACCCGATCCGGGACTAGCCCCTACGAGCAGTACTTC. This chain uses TRBV28 with TRBJ2-7, with 9 bases aligning to TRBD2. V was clipped by 10 bases and J by 2 bases; unmatched bases: 9. The V gene's germline CDR1 is MDHEN and CDR2 SYDVKM. CDR3 size: 14 residues. Combining the CDR3 with reference TRBV28 and TRBJ2-7 gives the whole variable domain DVKVTQSSRYLVKRTGEKVFLECVQDMDHENMFWYRQDPGLGLRLIYFSYDVKMKEKGDIPEGYSVSREKKERFSLILESASTNQTSMYLCATRSGTSPYEQYFGPGTRLTVT.

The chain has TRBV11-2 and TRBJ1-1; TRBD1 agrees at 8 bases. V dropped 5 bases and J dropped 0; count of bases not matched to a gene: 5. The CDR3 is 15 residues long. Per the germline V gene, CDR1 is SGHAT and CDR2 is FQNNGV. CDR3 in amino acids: CASSPWTGMNTEAFF. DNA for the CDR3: TGTGCCAGCAGCCCCTGGACAGGGATGAACACTGAAGCTTTCTTT.

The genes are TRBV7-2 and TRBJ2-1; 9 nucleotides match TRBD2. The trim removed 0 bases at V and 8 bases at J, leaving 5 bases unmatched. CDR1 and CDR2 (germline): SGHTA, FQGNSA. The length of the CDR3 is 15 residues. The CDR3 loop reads CASSLALAGIDEQFF. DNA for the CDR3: TGTGCCAGCAGCTTAGCTCTAGCGGGAATCGATGAGCAGTTCTTC.